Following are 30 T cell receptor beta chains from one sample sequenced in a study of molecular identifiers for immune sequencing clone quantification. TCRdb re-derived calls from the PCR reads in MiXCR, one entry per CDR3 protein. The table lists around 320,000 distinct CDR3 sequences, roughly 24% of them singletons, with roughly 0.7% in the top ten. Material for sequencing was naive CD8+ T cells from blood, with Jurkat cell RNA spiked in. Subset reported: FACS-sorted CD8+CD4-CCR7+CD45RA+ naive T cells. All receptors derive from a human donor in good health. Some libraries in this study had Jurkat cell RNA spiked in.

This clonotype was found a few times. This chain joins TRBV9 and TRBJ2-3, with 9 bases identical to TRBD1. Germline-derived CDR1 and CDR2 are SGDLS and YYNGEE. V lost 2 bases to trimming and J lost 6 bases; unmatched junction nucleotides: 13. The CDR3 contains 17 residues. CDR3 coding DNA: TGTGCCAGCAGCGTCGGTACCGGGACAGGGTTTTCCGATACGCAGTATTTT. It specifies CASSVGTGTGFSDTQYF.

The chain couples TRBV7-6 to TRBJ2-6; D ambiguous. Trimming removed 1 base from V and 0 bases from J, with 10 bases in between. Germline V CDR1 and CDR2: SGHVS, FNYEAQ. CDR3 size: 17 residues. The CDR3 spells CASSLDWASSGANVLTF. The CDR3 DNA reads TGTGCCAGCAGCTTAGATTGGGCGAGCTCTGGGGCCAACGTCCTGACTTTC. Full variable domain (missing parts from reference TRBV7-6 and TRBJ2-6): GAGVSQSPRYKVTKRGQDVALRCDPISGHVSLYWYRQALGQGPEFLTYFNYEAQQDKSGLPNDRFSAERPEGSISTLTIQRTEQRDSAMYRCASSLDWASSGANVLTFGAGSRLTVL.

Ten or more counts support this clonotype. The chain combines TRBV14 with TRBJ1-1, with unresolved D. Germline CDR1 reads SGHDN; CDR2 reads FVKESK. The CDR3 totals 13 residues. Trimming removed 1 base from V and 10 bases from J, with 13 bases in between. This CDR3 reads CASSQGRLVGAFF. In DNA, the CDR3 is TGTGCCAGCAGCCAAGGCAGGCTGGTCGGAGCTTTCTTT.

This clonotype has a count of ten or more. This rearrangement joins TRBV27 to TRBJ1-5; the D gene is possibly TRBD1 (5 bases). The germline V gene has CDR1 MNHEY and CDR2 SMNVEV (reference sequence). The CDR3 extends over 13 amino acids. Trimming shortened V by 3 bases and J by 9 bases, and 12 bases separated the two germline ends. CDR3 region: CASSLRGPGPQHF. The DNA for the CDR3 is TGTGCCAGCAGTTTGCGGGGCCCGGGGCCCCAGCATTTT.

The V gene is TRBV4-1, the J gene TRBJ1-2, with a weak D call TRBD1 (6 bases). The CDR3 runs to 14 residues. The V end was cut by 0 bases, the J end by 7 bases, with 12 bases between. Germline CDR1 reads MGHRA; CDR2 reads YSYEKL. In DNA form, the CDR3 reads TGCGCCAGCAGCCAAGACGGGGGGCTGGCTGGCTACACCTTC. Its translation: CASSQDGGLAGYTF.

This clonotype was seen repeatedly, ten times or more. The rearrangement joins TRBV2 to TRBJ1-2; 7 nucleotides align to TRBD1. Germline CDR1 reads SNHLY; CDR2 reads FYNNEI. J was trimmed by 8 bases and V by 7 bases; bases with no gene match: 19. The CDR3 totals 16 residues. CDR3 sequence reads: CASKLGQNTMNSGYTF. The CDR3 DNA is TGTGCCAGCAAGTTGGGACAGAACACTATGAATTCAGGCTACACCTTC.

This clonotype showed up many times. CDR3 in DNA: TGTGCCAGCACCCATGCACTGGAGGGATACGAGCAGTACTTC. Its translation is CASTHALEGYEQYF. The V and J genes are TRBV7-9 and TRBJ2-7, with D tentatively TRBD2 (6 bases). CDR1 and CDR2 (germline): SEHNR, FQNEAQ (reference sequence). CDR3 length: 14 amino acids. V lost 7 bases and J 4 bases, leaving 17 bases between the germline ends.

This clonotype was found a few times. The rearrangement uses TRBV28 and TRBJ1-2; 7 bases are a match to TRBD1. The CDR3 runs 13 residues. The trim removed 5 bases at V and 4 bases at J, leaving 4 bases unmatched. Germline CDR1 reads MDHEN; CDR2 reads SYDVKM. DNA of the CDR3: TGTGCCAGCAGTACAGGGACAGTCTATGGCTACACCTTC. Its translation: CASSTGTVYGYTF.

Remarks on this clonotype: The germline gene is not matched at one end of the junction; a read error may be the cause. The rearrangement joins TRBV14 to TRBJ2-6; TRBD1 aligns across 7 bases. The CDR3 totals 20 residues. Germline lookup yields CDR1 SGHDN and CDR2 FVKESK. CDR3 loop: CASSLEHSGTVPSGAHVLPF. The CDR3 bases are TGTGCCAGCAGCCTAGAACATTCCGGGACAGTCCCCTCTGGGGCCCACGTCCTGCCTTTC.

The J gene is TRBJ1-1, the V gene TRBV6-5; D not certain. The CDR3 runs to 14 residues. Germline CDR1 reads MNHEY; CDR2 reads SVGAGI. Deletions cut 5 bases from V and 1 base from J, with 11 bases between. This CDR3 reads CASSVSRWNTEAFF. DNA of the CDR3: TGTGCCAGCAGTGTCAGCAGGTGGAACACTGAAGCTTTCTTT.

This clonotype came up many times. This chain's CDR3 is CASSWLDNGYGYTF. Written as DNA, the CDR3 is TGTGCCAGCAGCTGGCTTGACAATGGCTATGGCTACACCTTC. The chain uses TRBV5-6 and TRBJ1-2; D ambiguous. V lost 3 bases to trimming and J lost 4 bases, with 13 bases between them. CDR1 and CDR2 (germline): SGHDT, YYEEEE. The CDR3 sequence is 14 residues long.

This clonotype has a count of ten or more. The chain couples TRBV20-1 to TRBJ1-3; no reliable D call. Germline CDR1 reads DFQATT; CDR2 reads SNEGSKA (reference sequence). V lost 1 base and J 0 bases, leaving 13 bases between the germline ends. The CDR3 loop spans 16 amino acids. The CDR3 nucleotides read TGCAGTGCTAGAGGTGGGCCGCCTCTCTCTGGAAACACCATATATTTT. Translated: CSARGGPPLSGNTIYF.

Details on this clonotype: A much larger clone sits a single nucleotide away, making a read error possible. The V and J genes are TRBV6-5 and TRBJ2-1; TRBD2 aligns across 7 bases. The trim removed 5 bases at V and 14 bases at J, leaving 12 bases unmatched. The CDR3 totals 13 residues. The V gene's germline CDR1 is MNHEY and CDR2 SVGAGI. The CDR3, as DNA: TGTGCCAGCAGTAACCACCCGGCGGGGGAGAAGTTCTTC. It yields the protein CASSNHPAGEKFF.

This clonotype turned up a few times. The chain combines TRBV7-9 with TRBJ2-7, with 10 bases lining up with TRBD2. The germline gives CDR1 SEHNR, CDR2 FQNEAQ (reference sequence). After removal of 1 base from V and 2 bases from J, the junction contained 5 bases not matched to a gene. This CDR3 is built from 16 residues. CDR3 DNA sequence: TGTGCCAGCAGCTTAGGGGCTAGCGGGGGAGCCTACGAGCAGTACTTC. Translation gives CASSLGASGGAYEQYF.

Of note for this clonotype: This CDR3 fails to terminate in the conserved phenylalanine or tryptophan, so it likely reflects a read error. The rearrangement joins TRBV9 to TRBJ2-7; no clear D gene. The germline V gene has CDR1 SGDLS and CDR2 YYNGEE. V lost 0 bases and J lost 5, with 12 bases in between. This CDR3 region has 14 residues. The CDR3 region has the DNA TGTGCCAGCAGCGTAGAGGGCTTAACGGACGAGCAGTACCTC. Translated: CASSVEGLTDEQYL.

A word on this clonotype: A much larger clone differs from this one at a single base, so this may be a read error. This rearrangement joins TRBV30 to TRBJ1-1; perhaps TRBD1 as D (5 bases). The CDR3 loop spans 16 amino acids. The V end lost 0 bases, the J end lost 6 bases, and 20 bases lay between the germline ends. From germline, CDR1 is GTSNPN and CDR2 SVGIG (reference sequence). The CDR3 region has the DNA TGTGCCTGGAGTGTACTATGGGGGAACGGGGACCCTGAAGCTTTCTTT. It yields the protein CAWSVLWGNGDPEAFF.

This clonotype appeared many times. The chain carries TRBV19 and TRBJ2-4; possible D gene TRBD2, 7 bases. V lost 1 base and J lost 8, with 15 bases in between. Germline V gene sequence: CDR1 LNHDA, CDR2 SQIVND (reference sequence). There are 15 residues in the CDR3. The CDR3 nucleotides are TGTGCCAGTAGTATAGGATGGGGGGGCAGTGACATTCAGTACTTC. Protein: CASSIGWGGSDIQYF.

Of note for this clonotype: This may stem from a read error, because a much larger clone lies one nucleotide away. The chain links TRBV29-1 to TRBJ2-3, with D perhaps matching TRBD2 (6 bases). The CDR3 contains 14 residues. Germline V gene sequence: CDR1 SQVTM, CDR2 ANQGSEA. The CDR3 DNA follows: TGCAGCGTTCGGGGTCCTACTAGCACAGGTACGCAGTATTTT. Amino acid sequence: CSVRGPTSTGTQYF.

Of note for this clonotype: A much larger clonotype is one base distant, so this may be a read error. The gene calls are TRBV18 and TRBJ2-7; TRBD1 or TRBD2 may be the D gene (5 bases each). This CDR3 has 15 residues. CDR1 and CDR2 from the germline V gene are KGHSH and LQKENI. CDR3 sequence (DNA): TGTGCCGGCTCGCACACCGGGGCAGACCTACGGGAGCAGTACTTC. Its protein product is CAGSHTGADLREQYF.

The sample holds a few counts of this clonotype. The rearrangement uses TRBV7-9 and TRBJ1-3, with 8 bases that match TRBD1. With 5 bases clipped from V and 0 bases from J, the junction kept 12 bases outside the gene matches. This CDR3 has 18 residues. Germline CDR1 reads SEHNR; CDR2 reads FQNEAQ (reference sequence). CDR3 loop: CASSPDRGLIYSGNTIYF. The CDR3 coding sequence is TGTGCCAGCAGCCCAGACAGGGGTCTTATCTACTCTGGAAACACCATATATTTT.

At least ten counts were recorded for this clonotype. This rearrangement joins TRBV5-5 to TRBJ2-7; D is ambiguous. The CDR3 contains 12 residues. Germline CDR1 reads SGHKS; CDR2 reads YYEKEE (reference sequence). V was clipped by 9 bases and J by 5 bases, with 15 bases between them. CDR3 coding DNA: TGTGCCACTTCGTATGGGGTCCACGAGCAGTACTTC. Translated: CATSYGVHEQYF.

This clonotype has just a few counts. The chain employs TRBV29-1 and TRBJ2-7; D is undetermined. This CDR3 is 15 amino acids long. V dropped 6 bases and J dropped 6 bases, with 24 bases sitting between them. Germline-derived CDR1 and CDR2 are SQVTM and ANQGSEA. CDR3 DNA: TGCAGCGTCAGAAAGGGTCAGGCTTTTTCGTCCGAGCAGTACTTC. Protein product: CSVRKGQAFSSEQYF.

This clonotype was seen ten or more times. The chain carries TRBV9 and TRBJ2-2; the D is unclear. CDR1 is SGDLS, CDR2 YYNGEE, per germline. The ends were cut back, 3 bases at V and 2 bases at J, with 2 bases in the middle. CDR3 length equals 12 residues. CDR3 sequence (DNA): TGTGCCAGCAGCGGAAACACCGGGGAGCTGTTTTTT. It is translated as CASSGNTGELFF.

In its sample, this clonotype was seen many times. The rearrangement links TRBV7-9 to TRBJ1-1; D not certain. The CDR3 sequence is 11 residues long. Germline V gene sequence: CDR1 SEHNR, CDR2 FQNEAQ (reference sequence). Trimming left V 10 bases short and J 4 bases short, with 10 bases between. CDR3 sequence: CATGRGTEAFF. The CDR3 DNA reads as TGTGCCACCGGCCGCGGCACTGAAGCTTTCTTT.

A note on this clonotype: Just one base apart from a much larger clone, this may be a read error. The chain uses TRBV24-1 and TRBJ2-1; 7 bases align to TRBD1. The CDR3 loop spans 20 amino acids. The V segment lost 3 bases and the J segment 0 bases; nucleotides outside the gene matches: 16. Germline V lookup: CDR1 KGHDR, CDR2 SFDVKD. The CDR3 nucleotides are TGTGCCACCAGTGATCCAAAACCGGCCGGACAGGAGGCCTCCTACAATGAGCAGTTCTTC. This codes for CATSDPKPAGQEASYNEQFF.

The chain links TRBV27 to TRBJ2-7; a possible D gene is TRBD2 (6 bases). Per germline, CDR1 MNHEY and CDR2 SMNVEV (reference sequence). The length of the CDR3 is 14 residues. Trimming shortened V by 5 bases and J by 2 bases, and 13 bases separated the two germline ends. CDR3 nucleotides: TGTGCCAGCAGTCCGTGGGGGGAAGCCTACGAGCAGTACTTC. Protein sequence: CASSPWGEAYEQYF.

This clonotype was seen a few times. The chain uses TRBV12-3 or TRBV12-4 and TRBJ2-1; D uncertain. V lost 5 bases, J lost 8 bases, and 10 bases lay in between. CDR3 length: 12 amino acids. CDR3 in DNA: TGTGCCAGCAGTCCCTTTGGGGATGAGCAGTTCTTC. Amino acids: CASSPFGDEQFF.

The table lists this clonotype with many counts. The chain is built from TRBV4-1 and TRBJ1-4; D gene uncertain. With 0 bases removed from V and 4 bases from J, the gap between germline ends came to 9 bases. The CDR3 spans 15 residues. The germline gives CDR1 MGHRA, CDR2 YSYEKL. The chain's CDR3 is CASSQDLIINEKLFF. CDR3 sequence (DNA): TGCGCCAGCAGCCAAGACTTGATAATTAATGAAAAACTGTTTTTT.

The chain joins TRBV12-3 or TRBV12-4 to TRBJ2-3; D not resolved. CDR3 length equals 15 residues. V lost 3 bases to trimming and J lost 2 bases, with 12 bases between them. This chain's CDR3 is CASSFPGRHTDTQYF. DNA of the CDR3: TGTGCCAGCAGTTTCCCCGGCAGGCACACAGATACGCAGTATTTT.

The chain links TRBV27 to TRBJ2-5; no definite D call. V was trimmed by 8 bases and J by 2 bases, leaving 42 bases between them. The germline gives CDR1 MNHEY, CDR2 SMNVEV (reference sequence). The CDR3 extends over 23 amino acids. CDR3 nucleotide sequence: TGTGCCAGCGCTCTGATAGCACCGGGCCTCAACTCGCAACCGTCGCTCCTGCAAGAGACCCAGTACTTC. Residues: CASALIAPGLNSQPSLLQETQYF.